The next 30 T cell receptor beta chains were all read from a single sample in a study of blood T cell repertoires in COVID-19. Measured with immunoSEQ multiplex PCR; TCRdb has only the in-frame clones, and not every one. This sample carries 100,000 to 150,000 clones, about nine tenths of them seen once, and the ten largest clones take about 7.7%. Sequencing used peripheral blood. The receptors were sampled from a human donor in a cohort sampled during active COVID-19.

This chain's CDR3 is CASSLGTGPYEQYF. CDR3 bases: TGTGCCAGCAGCTTAGGGACAGGGCCCTACGAGCAGTACTTC. The rearrangement joins TRBV7-9 to TRBJ2-7, with 8 bases identical to TRBD1. The trim removed 1 base at V and 2 bases at J, leaving 1 base unmatched. The CDR3 totals 14 residues. Per the germline V gene, CDR1 is SEHNR and CDR2 is FQNEAQ (reference sequence).

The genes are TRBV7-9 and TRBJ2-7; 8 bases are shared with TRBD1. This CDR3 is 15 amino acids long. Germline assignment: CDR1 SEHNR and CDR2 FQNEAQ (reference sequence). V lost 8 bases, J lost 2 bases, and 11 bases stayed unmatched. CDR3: CASAQKTGEAYEQYF. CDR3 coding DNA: TGTGCCAGCGCCCAAAAGACAGGGGAGGCCTACGAGCAGTACTTC.

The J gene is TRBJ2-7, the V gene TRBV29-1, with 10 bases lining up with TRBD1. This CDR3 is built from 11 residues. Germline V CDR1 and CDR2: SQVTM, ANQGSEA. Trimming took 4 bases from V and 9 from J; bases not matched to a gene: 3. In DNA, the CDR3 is TGCAGCGTTGGGGACAGGGGTACGCAGTACTTC. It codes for CSVGDRGTQYF.

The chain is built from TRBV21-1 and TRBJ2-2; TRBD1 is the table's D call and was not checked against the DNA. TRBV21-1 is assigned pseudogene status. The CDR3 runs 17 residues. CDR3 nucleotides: TGTGCCAGCAGCATGGTCCTCGGGACAGGGGTTAGCGGGGAGCTGTTTTTT. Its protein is CASSMVLGTGVSGELFF.

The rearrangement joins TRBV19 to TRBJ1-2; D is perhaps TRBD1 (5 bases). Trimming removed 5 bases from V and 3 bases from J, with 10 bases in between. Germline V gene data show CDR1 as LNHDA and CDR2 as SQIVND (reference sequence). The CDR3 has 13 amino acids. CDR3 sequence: CASSELTDYGYTF. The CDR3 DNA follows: TGTGCCAGTAGTGAATTGACAGACTATGGCTACACCTTC. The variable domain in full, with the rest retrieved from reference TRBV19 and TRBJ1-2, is DGGITQSPKYLFRKEGQNVTLSCEQNLNHDAMYWYRQDPGQGLRLIYYSQIVNDFQKGDIAEGYSVSREKKESFPLTVTSAQKNPTAFYLCASSELTDYGYTFGSGTRLTVV.

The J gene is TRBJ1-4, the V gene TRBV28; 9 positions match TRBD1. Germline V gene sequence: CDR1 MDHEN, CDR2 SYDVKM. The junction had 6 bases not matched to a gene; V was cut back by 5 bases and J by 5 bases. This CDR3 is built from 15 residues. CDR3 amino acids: CASSDTGGTNEKLFF. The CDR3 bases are TGTGCCAGCAGTGACACAGGGGGCACAAATGAAAAACTGTTTTTT. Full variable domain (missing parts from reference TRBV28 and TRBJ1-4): DVKVTQSSRYLVKRTGEKVFLECVQDMDHENMFWYRQDPGLGLRLIYFSYDVKMKEKGDIPEGYSVSREKKERFSLILESASTNQTSMYLCASSDTGGTNEKLFFGSGTQLSVL.

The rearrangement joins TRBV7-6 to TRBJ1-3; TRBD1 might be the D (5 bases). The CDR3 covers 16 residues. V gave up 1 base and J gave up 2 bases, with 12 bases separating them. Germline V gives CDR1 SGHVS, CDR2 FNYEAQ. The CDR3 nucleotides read TGTGCCAGCAGCTTAGTGCAGGGCAGAGCTGGAAACACCATATATTTT. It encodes CASSLVQGRAGNTIYF.

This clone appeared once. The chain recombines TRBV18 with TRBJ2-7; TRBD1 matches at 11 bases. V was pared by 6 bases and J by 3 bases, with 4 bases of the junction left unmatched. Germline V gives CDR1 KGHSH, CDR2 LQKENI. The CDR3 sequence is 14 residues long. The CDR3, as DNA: TGTGCCAGCTCGGGGGGACAGGGGGTCTACGAGCAGTACTTC. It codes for CASSGGQGVYEQYF.

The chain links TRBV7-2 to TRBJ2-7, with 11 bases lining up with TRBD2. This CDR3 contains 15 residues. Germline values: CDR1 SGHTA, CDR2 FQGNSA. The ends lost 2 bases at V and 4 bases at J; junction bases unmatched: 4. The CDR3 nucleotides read TGTGCCAGCAGCTTAATGGGACTAGCGGCGTACGAGCAGTACTTC. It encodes CASSLMGLAAYEQYF.

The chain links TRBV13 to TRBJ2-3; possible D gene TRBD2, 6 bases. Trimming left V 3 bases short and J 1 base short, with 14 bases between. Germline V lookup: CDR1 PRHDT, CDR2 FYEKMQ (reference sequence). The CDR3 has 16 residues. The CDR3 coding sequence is TGTGCCAGCAGCTTGGGGTTGGGCGGGGGCACAGATACGCAGTATTTT. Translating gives CASSLGLGGGTDTQYF.

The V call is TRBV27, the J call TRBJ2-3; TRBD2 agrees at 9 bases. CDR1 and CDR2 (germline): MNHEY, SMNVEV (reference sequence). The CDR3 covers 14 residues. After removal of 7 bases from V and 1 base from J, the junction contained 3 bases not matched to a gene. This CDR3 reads CASIRTSGTDTQYF. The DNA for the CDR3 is TGTGCCAGCATCAGGACTAGCGGCACAGATACGCAGTATTTT.

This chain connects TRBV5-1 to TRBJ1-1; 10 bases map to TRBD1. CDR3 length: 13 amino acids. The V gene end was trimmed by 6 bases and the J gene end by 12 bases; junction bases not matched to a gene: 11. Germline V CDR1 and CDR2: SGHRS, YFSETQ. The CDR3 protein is CASTVSGTGVTFF. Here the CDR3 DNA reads TGCGCCAGCACCGTCTCCGGGACAGGGGTGACTTTCTTT.

CDR3 nucleotide sequence: TGTGCCAGCAGTTCCACCGTGGGACTAGCGGACTCCTACGAGCAGTACTTC. Protein sequence: CASSSTVGLADSYEQYF. The chain employs TRBV28 and TRBJ2-7; TRBD2 matches 11 bases. Germline V gene sequence: CDR1 MDHEN, CDR2 SYDVKM. V shed 4 bases, J shed 0 bases, and the junction held 8 bases outside the gene matches. CDR3 length: 17 residues.

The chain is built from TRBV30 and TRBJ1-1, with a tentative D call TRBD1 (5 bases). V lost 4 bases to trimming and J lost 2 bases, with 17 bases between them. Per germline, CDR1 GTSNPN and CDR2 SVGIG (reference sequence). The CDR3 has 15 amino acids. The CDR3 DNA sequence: TGTGCCTGGACCCAGTCCCCAGGGATCAACACTGAAGCTTTCTTT. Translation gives CAWTQSPGINTEAFF. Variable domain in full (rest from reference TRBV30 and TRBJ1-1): SQTIHQWPATLVQPVGSPLSLECTVEGTSNPNLYWYRQAAGRGLQLLFYSVGIGQISSEVPQNLSASRPQDRQFILSSKKLLLSDSGFYLCAWTQSPGINTEAFFGQGTRLTVV.

CDR3 DNA: TGTGCCAGTACCCGGGGGAGTGGTGTACAGCCCCAGCATTTT. Translation gives CASTRGSGVQPQHF. The rearrangement joins TRBV19 to TRBJ1-5; TRBD1 is a possible D gene (5 bases). Germline loops: CDR1 LNHDA, CDR2 SQIVND (reference sequence). Trimming left V 7 bases short and J 7 bases short, with 17 bases between. The CDR3 spans 14 residues.

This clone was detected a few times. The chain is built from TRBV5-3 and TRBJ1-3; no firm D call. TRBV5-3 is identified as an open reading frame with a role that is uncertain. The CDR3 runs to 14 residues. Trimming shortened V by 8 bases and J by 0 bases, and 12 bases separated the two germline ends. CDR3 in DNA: TGTGCCAGGACTCAGACTAACTCTGGAAACACCATATATTTT. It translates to CARTQTNSGNTIYF.

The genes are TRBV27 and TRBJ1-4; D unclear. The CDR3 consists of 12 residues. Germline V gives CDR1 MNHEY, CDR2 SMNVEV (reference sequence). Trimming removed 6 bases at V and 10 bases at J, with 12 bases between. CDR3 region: CASSYLPGKLFF. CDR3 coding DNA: TGTGCCAGCAGCTACTTACCGGGAAAACTGTTTTTT.

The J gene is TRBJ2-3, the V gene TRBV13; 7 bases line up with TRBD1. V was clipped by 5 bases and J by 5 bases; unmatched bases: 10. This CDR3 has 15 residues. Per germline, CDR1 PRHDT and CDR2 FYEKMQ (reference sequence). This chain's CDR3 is CASSRTGTELDTQYF. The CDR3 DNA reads TGTGCCAGCAGCCGGACCGGGACAGAATTAGATACGCAGTATTTT.

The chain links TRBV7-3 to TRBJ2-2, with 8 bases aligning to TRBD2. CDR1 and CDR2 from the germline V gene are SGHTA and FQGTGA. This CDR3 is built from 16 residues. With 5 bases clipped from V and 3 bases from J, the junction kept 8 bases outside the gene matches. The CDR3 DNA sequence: TGTGCCAGCAGCGGGCCGGGACTAGTCGACACCGGGGAGCTGTTTTTT. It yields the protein CASSGPGLVDTGELFF.

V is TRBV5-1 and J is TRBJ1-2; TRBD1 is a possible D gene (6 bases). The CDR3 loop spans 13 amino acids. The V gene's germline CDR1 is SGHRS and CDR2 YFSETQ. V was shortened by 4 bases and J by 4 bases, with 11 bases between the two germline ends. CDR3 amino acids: CASSHRVAYGYTF. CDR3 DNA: TGCGCCAGCAGCCACAGGGTTGCCTATGGCTACACCTTC. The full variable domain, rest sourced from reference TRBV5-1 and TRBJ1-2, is KAGVTQTPRYLIKTRGQQVTLSCSPISGHRSVSWYQQTPGQGLQFLFEYFSETQRNKGNFPGRFSGRQFSNSRSEMNVSTLELGDSALYLCASSHRVAYGYTFGSGTRLTVV.

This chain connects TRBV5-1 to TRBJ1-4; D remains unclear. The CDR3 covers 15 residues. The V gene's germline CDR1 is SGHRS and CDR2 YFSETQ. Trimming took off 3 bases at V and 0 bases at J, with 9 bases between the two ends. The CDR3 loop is CASSSTAATNEKLFF. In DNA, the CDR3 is TGCGCCAGCAGCTCCACAGCTGCAACTAATGAAAAACTGTTTTTT.

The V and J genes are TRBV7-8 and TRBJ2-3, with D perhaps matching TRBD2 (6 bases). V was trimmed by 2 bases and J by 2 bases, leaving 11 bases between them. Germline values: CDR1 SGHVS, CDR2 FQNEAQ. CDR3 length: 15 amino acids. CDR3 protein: CASSLWAGTTDTQYF. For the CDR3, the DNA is TGTGCCAGCAGCTTATGGGCGGGAACCACAGATACGCAGTATTTT.

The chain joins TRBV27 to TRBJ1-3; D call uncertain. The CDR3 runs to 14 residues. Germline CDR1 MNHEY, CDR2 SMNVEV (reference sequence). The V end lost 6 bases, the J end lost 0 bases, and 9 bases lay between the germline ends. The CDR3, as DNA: TGTGCCAGCAGCCTCACCTACTCTGGAAACACCATATATTTT. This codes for CASSLTYSGNTIYF.

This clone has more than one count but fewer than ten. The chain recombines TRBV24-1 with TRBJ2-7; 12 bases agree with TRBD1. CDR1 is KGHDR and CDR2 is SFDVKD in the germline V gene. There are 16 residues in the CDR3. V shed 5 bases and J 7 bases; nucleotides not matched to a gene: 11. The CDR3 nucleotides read TGTGCCACCAGTGGCGGTCCGGGACAGGGGGCCAGGGAGCAGTACTTC. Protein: CATSGGPGQGAREQYF.

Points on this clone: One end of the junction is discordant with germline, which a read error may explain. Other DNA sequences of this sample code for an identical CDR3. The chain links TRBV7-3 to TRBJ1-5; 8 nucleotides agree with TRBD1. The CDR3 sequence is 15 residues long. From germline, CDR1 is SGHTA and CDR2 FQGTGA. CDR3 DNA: TGTGCTAGCAGCCCCCAGGGGGCCCCTAATCAGCCCCAGCATTTT. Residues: CASSPQGAPNQPQHF.

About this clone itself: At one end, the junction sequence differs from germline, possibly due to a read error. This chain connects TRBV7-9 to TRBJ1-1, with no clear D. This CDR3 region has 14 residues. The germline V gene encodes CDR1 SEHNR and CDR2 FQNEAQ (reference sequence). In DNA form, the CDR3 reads TGTGCCAGCAGTTTAGACGGGATGAACACTGAAGCTTTCTTT. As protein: CASSLDGMNTEAFF. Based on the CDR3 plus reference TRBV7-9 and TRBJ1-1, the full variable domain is DTGVSQNPRHKITKRGQNVTFRCDPISEHNRLYWYRQTLGQGPEFLTYFQNEAQLEKSRLLSDRFSAERPKGSFSTLEIQRTEQGDSAMYLCASSLDGMNTEAFFGQGTRLTVV.

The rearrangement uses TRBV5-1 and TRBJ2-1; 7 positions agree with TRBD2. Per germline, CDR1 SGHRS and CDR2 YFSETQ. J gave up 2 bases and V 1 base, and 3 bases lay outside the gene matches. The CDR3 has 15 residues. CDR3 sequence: CASSLTGTTYNEQFF. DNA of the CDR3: TGCGCCAGCAGCTTGACCGGGACTACCTACAATGAGCAGTTCTTC.

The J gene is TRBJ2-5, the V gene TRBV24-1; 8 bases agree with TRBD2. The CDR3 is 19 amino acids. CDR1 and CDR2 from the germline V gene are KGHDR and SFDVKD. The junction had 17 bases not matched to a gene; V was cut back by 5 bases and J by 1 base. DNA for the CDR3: TGTGCCACCAGTGCTATGAAATTCGGAGCGGGAGTATCCCAAGAGACCCAGTACTTC. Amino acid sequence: CATSAMKFGAGVSQETQYF.

CDR3 in DNA: TGTGCCATGGCCCCGGGACAGGGTCGAACAGATACGCAGTATTTT. This translates into CAMAPGQGRTDTQYF. The V gene is TRBV10-3, the J gene TRBJ2-3; 9 bases align to TRBD1. Trimming took 9 bases from V and 3 from J; bases not matched to a gene: 10. Germline CDR1 ENHRY, CDR2 SYGVKD. The CDR3 runs to 15 residues.

The CDR3, as DNA: TGTGCCAGCAGATTCCGCGGGGGCCCGAACACCGGGGAGCTGTTTTTT. As protein: CASRFRGGPNTGELFF. The chain employs TRBV28 and TRBJ2-2; perhaps TRBD2 as D (7 bases). The V gene's germline CDR1 is MDHEN and CDR2 SYDVKM. The CDR3 runs to 16 residues. V gave up 6 bases and J gave up 0 bases, with 14 bases separating them.